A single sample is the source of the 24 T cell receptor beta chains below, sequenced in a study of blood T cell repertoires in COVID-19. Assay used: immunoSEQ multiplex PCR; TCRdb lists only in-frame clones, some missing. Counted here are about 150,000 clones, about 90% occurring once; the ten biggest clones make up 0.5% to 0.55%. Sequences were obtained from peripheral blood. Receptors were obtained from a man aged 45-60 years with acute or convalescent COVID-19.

Here the CDR3 DNA reads TGTGCCAGCAGCCTACGGGACAGGGGATCCACTGAAGCTTTCTTT. Protein product: CASSLRDRGSTEAFF. The V and J genes are TRBV9 and TRBJ1-1; 10 nucleotides line up with TRBD1. Germline V gene lookup returns CDR1 SGDLS and CDR2 YYNGEE. With V trimmed by 4 bases and J by 4 bases, 7 bases remained unmatched. This CDR3 has 15 amino acids.

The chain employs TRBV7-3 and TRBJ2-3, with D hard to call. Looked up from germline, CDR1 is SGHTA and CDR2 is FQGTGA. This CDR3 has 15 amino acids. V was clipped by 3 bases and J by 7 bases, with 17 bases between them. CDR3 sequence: CASSFGGPERHTQYF. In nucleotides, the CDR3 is TGTGCCAGCAGCTTCGGCGGTCCCGAACGACATACGCAGTATTTT.

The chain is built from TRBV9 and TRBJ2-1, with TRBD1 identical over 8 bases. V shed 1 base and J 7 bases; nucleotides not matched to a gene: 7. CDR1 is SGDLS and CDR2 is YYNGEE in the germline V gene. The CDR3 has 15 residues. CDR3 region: CASSVLGQGLNEQFF. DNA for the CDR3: TGTGCCAGCAGCGTATTAGGACAGGGTCTTAATGAGCAGTTCTTC.

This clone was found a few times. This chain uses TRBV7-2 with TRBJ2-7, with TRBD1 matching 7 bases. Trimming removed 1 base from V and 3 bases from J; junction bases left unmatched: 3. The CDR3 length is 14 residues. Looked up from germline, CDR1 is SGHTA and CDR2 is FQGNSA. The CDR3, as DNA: TGTGCCAGCAGCTTAGGACAGGGAGTCTACGAGCAGTACTTC. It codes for CASSLGQGVYEQYF.

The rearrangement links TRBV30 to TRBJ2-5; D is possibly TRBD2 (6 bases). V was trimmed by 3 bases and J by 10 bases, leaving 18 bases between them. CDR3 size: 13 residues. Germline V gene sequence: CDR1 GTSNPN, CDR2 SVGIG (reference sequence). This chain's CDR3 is CAWSETGRRGQYF. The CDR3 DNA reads TGTGCCTGGAGCGAAACCGGAAGGAGGGGCCAGTACTTC.

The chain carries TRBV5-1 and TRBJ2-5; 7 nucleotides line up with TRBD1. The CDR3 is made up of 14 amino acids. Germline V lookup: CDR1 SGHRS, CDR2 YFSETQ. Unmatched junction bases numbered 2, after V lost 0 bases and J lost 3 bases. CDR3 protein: CASSLGGTEETQYF. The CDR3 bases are TGCGCCAGCAGCTTGGGGGGGACAGAAGAGACCCAGTACTTC.

The CDR3: CATSRDRGSTDTQYF. CDR3 bases: TGTGCCACCAGCAGAGATCGGGGAAGCACAGATACGCAGTATTTT. This rearrangement joins TRBV15 to TRBJ2-3, with D maybe TRBD2 (5 bases). Germline V CDR1 and CDR2: LNHNV, YYDKDF (reference sequence). CDR3 size: 15 residues. Trimming removed 0 bases from V and 0 bases from J, with 7 bases in between.

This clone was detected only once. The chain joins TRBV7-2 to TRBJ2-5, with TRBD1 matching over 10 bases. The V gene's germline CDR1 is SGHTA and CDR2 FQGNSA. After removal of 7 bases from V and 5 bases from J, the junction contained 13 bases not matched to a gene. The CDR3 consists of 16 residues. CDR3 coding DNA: TGTGCCAGCAACCCCGGGACAGGGGTGGCCTGGGAGACCCAGTACTTC. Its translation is CASNPGTGVAWETQYF.

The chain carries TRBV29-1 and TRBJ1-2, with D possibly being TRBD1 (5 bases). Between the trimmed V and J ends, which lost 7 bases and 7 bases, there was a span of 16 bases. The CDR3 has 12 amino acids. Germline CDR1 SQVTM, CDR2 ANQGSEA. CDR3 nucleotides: TGCAGCGACAACGGCAGGGCGAGTGGCTACACCTTC. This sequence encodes CSDNGRASGYTF.

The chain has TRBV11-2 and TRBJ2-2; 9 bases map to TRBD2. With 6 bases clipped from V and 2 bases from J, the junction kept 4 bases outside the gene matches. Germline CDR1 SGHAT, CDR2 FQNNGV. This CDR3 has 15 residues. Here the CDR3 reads CASRQTSGNTGELFF. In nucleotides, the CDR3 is TGTGCCAGCAGGCAGACTAGCGGCAACACCGGGGAGCTGTTTTTT.

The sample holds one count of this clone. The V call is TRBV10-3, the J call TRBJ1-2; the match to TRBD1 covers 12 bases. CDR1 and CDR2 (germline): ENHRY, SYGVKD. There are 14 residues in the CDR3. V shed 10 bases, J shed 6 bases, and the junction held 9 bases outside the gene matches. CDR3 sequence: CATSGTGGWDGYTF. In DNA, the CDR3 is TGTGCCACCTCCGGGACAGGGGGCTGGGATGGCTACACCTTC.

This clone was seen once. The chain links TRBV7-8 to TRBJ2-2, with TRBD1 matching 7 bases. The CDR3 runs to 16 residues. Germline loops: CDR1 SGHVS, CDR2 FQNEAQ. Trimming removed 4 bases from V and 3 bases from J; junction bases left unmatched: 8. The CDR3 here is CASSSGTEPYTGELFF. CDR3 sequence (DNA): TGTGCCAGCAGCTCCGGGACAGAACCATACACCGGGGAGCTGTTTTTT.

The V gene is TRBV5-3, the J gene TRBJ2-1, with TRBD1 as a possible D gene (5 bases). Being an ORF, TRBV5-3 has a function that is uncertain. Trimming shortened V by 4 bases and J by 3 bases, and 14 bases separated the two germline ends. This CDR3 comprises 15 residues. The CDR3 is CARSLPVRGYNEQFF. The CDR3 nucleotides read TGTGCCAGAAGCCTCCCGGTAAGGGGCTACAATGAGCAGTTCTTC.

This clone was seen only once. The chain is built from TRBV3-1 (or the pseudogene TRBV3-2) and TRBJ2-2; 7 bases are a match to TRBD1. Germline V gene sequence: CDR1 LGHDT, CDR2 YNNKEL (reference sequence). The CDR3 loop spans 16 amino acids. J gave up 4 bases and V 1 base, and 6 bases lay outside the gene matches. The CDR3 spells CASSQGMRGPTGELFF. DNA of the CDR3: TGTGCCAGCAGCCAAGGAATGAGGGGGCCCACCGGGGAGCTGTTTTTT.

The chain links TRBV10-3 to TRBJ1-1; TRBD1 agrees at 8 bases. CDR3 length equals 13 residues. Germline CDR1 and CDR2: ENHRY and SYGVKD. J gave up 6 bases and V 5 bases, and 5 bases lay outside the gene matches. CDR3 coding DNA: TGTGCCATCAGTCTACAGGGGGAGTCTGAAGCTTTCTTT. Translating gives CAISLQGESEAFF.

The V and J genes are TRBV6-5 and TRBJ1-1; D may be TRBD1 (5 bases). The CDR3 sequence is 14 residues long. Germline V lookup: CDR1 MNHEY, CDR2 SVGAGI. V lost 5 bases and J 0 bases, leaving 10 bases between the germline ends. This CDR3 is CASSKDNMNTEAFF. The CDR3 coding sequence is TGTGCCAGCAGTAAGGACAATATGAACACTGAAGCTTTCTTT.

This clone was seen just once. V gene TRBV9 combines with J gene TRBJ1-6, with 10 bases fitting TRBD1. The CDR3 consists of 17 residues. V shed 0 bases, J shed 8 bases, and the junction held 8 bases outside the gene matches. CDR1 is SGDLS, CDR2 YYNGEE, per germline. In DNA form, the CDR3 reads TGTGCCAGCAGCGTAGAGCGTCGGACAGGGGGGGATTCACCCCTCCACTTT. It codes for CASSVERRTGGDSPLHF.

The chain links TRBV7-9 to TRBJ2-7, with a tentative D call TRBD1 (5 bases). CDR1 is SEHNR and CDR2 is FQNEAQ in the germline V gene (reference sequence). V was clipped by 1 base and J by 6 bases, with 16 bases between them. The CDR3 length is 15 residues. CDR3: CASSLVSPARAEQYF. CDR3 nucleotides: TGTGCCAGCAGCTTAGTTAGCCCGGCCAGGGCCGAGCAGTACTTC.

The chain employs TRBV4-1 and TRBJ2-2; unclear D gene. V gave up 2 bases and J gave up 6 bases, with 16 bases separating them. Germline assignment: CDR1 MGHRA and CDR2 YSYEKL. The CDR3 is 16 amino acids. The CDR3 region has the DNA TGCGCCAGCAGCCAAATACGAGACTCTCCGGCCGGGGAGCTGTTTTTT. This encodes CASSQIRDSPAGELFF.

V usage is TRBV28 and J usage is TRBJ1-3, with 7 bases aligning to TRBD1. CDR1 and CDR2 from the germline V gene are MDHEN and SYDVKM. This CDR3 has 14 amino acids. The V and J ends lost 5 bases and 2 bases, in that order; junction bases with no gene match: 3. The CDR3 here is CASSPGTAGNTIYF. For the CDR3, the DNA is TGTGCCAGCAGTCCCGGGACAGCTGGAAACACCATATATTTT.

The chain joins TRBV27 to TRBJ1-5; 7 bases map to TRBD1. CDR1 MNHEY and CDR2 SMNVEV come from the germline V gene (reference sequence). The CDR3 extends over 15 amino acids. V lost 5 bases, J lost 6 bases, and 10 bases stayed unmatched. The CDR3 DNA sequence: TGTGCCAGCAGTCCACAGGGGCCGAAGAGTCAGCCCCAGCATTTT. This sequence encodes CASSPQGPKSQPQHF.

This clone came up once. CDR3 sequence reads: CADRRGNEQFF. CDR3 in DNA: TGTGCCGATCGTCGGGGCAATGAGCAGTTCTTC. The J gene is TRBJ2-1, the V gene TRBV30; TRBD2 is a possible D gene (5 bases). Trimming shortened V by 8 bases and J by 6 bases, and 11 bases separated the two germline ends. The CDR3 contains 11 residues. Germline V gives CDR1 GTSNPN, CDR2 SVGIG (reference sequence).

The CDR3: CASGLPQGEFNSPLHF. In DNA form, the CDR3 reads TGTGCTAGTGGCCTACCCCAGGGGGAGTTTAATTCACCCCTCCACTTT. The V and J genes are TRBV12-5 and TRBJ1-6; 7 bases are shared with TRBD1. CDR3 length: 16 amino acids. CDR1 and CDR2 (germline): LGHNT, FRNRAP. The J segment lost 6 bases and the V segment lost 6 bases, leaving 11 bases of the junction unmatched.

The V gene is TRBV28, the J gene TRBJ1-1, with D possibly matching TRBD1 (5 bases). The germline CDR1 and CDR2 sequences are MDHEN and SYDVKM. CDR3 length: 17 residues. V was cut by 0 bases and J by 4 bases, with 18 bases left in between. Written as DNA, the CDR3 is TGTGCCAGCAGTTTATGGGGCAGGGTAGGAGTAGGCACTGAAGCTTTCTTT. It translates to CASSLWGRVGVGTEAFF.